This is a list of T cell receptor beta chains from one sample in a study of T cell changes during pregnancy in multiple sclerosis. Using immunoSEQ multiplex PCR, the repertoire was profiled, and TCRdb retains in-frame clones only, with some absent. The data show just under 45,000 clones, with over 85% seen just once and approximately 0.67% held by the top ten. Sample: CD4+ T cells from peripheral blood mononuclear cells, taken in the first trimester of pregnancy. The receptors derive from a female donor with multiple sclerosis, enrolled in a pregnancy study. Both conserved end residues are part of each CDR3. D genes are given only for firm matches. Not all rows give a size; the values are once, few, many and, for expanded clones, a class.

NA,TRBD2,TRBV5-4,TRBJ2-5,TGTGCCAGCAGCTGGGAGGGCCGAATCCAAGAGACCCAGTACTTC,CASSWEGRIQETQYF
NA,TRBD1,TRBV27,TRBJ2-7,TGTGCCAGCAGGCCAGCCACAGGGGTGGGCGAGCAGTACTTC,CASRPATGVGEQYF
once,TRBD1,TRBV6-6,TRBJ1-1,TGTGCCACCGCCGGGACAGGGGAAGTGAACACTGAAGCTTTCTTT,CATAGTGEVNTEAFF
few,NA,TRBV10-1,TRBJ1-2,TGCGCCACCCTTTGTAGGGCAGGGGCGAACTATGGCTACACCTTC,CATLCRAGANYGYTF
NA,NA,TRBV7-2,TRBJ1-3,TGTGCCAGCAGCTTAAGGGGGTCGATCTCTGGAAACACCATATATTTT,CASSLRGSISGNTIYF
NA,NA,TRBV27,TRBJ1-6,TGTGCCAGCAGTTTAGGCCGATTGAATAATTCACCCCTCCACTTT,CASSLGRLNNSPLHF
NA,NA,TRBV5-6,TRBJ2-1,TGTGCCAGCAGCTACCCGACTAGATATAATGAGCAGTTCTTC,CASSYPTRYNEQFF
NA,NA,TRBV7-2,TRBJ1-1,TGTGCCAGCAGCTTAGGGGGTTCGGGGATTGAAGCTTTCTTT,CASSLGGSGIEAFF
NA,TRBD1,TRBV27,TRBJ1-1,TGTGCCAGCAGTTTAACCGGACAGGTCTCGGTCGAAGCTTTCTTT,CASSLTGQVSVEAFF
once,TRBD1,TRBV7-2,TRBJ2-7,TGTGCCAGCAGTTTTGCAGGGGGAAAGACCTACGAGCAGTACTTC,CASSFAGGKTYEQYF
NA,TRBD1,TRBV9,TRBJ1-3,TGTGCCAGCAGCCTCGACAGGGCTGCTGGAAACACCATATATTTT,CASSLDRAAGNTIYF
NA,NA,TRBV21-1,TRBJ1-2,TGTGCCGGGACAGGGGGCAACTATGGCTACACCTTC,CAGTGGNYGYTF
NA,NA,TRBV5-4,TRBJ1-3,TGTGCCAGCAGCTTGGGGGGTCGGAGGAGGTTCTCTGGAAACACCATATATTTT,CASSLGGRRRFSGNTIYF
NA,NA,TRBV19,TRBJ1-1,TGTGCCAGTAGCACCCAGGAGGGGTTCTCTGAAGCTTTCTTT,CASSTQEGFSEAFF
NA,TRBD1,TRBV5-1,TRBJ1-2,TGCGCCAGCAGCTTGGTTCTAGGGGGCGATGATGGCTACACCTTC,CASSLVLGGDDGYTF
NA,NA,TRBV19,TRBJ2-3,TGTGCCAGTAGTACCACATGGGACTGGAAGGCAGATACGCAGTATTTT,CASSTTWDWKADTQYF